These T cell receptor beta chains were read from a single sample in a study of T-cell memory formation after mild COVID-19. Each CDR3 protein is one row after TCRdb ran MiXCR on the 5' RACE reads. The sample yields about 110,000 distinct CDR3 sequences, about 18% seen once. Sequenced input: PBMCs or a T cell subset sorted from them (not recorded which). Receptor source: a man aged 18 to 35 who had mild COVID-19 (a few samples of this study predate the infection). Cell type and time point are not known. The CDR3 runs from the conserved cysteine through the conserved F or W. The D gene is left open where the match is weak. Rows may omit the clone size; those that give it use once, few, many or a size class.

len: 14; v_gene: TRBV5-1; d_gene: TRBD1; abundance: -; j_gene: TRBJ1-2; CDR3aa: CASSLGQGNYGYTF; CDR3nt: TGCGCCAGCAGCTTGGGACAGGGGAACTATGGCTACACCTTC
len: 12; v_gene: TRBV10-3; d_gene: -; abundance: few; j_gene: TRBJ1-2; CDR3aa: CAISESDPAITF; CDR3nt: TGTGCCATCAGTGAGTCGGATCCGGCTATCACCTTC
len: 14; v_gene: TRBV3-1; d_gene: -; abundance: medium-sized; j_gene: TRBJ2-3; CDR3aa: CASNSRGSTDTQYF; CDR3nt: TGTGCCAGCAACTCACGGGGCAGCACAGATACGCAGTATTTT
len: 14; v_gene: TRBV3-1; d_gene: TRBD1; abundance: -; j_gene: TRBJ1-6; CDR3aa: CASSQGTGLTPLHF; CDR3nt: TGTGCCAGCAGCCAAGGGACAGGGCTAACACCCCTCCACTTT
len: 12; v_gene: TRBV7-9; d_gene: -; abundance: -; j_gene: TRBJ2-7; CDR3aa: CASSYRADEQYF; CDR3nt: TGTGCCAGCAGCTATAGGGCGGACGAGCAGTACTTC
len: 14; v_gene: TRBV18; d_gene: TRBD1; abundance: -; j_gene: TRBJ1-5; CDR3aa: CASSPGQFNQPQHF; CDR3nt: TGTGCCAGCTCACCGGGACAGTTCAATCAGCCCCAGCATTTT
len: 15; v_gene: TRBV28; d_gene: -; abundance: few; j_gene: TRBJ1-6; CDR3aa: CASSFPWEGGSPLHF; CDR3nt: TGTGCCAGCAGTTTCCCCTGGGAGGGTGGGTCACCCCTCCACTTT
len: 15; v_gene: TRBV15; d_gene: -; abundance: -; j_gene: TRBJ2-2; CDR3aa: CATSRDRQSRGELFF; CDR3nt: TGTGCCACCAGCAGAGATAGGCAGTCCCGAGGGGAGCTGTTTTTT
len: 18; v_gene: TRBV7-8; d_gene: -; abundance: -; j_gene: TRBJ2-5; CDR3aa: CASSLLSSGTNVQETQYF; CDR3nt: TGTGCCAGCAGCTTATTGAGCTCTGGCACGAATGTCCAAGAGACCCAGTACTTC
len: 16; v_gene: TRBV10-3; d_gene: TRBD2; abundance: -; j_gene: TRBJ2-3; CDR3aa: CAITNGGASGTDTQYF; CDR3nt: TGTGCCATCACGAACGGGGGGGCCTCAGGGACAGATACGCAGTATTTT
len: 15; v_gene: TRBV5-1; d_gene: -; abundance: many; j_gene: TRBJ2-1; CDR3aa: CASSLDEPTDNEQFF; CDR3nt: TGCGCCAGCAGCTTGGACGAGCCTACCGACAATGAGCAGTTCTTC
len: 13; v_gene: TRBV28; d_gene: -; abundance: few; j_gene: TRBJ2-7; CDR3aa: CAGGPGGIYEQYF; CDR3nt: TGTGCCGGGGGGCCAGGCGGTATCTACGAGCAGTACTTC
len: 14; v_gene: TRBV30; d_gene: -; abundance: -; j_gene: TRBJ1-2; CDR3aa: CALRGVRENYGYTF; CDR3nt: TGTGCCTTACGGGGCGTAAGAGAAAACTATGGCTACACCTTC
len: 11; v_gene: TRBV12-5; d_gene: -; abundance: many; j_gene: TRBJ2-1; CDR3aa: CASGASLGQFF; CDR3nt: TGTGCTAGTGGTGCATCGCTGGGGCAGTTCTTC
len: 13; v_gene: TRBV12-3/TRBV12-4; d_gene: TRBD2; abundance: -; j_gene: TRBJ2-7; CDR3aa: CASSFGGAYEQYF; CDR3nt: TGTGCCAGCAGTTTTGGGGGGGCCTACGAGCAGTACTTC
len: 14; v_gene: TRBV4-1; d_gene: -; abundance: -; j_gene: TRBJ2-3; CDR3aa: CASSQEERDGTQYF; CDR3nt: TGCGCCAGCAGCCAAGAAGAAAGGGACGGTACGCAGTATTTT
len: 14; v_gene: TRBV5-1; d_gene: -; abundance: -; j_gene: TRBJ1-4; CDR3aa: CASSLDQRSEKLFF; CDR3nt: TGCGCCAGCAGCTTGGACCAACGTAGTGAAAAACTGTTTTTT
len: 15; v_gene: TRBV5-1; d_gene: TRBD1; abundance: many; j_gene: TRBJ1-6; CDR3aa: CASSLRTGGDSPLHF; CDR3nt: TGCGCCAGCAGCTTGCGAACAGGGGGTGATTCACCCCTCCACTTT
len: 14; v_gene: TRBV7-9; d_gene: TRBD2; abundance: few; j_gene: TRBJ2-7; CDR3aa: CASSLGLPAYEQYF; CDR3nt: TGTGCCAGCAGCCTGGGACTACCCGCCTACGAGCAGTACTTC
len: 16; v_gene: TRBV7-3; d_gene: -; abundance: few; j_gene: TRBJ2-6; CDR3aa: CASSPNDYSGANVLTF; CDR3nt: TGTGCCAGCAGCCCAAATGATTACTCTGGGGCCAACGTCCTGACTTTC
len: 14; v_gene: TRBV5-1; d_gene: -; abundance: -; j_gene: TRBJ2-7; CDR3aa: CASSSDGNAYEQYF; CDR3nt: TGCGCCAGCAGCTCCGACGGAAACGCCTACGAGCAGTACTTC
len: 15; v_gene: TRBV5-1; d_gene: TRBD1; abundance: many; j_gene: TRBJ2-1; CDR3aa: CASTVPGQGQGEQFF; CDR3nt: TGCGCCAGCACCGTCCCGGGACAGGGACAGGGTGAGCAGTTCTTC
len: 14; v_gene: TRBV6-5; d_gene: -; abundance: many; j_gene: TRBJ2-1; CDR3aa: CAVGRGTNYNEQFF; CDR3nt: TGTGCCGTAGGGAGGGGGACGAACTACAATGAGCAGTTCTTC
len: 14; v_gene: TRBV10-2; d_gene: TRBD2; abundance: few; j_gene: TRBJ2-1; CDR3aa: CASSEPGLAREQFF; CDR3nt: TGCGCCAGCAGTGAGCCCGGACTAGCTCGGGAGCAGTTCTTC
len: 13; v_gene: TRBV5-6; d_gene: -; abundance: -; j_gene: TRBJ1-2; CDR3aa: CASSLDPKGGYTF; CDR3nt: TGTGCCAGCAGCTTGGACCCAAAGGGAGGCTACACCTTC
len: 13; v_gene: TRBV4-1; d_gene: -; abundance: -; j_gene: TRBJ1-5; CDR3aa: CASSQGRNQPQHF; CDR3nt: TGCGCCAGCAGCCAAGGGCGGAATCAGCCCCAGCATTTT
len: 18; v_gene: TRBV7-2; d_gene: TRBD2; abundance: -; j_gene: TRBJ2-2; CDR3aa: CASSTASSGGPNTGELFF; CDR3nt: TGTGCCAGCAGCACCGCCTCTAGCGGGGGCCCTAACACCGGGGAGCTGTTTTTT
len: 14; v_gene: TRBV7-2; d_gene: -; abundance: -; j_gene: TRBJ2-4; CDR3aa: CASSLDRVPNIQYF; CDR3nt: TGTGCCAGCAGCTTAGACAGGGTCCCAAACATTCAGTACTTC
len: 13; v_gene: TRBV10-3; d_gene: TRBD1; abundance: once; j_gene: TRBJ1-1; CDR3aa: CAITTTGGTEAFF; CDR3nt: TGTGCCATCACCACGACAGGGGGCACTGAAGCTTTCTTT
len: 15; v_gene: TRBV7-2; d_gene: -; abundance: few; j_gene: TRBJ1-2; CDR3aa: CASSPQPTENYGYTF; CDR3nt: TGTGCCAGCAGCCCCCAGCCCACAGAGAACTATGGCTACACCTTC
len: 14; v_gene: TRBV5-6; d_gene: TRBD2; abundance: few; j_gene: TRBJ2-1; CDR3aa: CASSLAGGNNEQFF; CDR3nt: TGTGCCAGCAGCTTAGCGGGGGGGAACAATGAGCAGTTCTTC
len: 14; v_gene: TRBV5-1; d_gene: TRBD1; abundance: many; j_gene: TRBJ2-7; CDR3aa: CASSPRQGAYEQYF; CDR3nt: TGTGCCAGCAGCCCCCGACAGGGGGCCTACGAGCAGTACTTC
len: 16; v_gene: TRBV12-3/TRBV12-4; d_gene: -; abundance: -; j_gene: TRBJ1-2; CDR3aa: CASSPYQTGRNYGYTF; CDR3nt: TGTGCCAGCAGTCCCTATCAGACAGGACGGAACTATGGCTACACCTTC
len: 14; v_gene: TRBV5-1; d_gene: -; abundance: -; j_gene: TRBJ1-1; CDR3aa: CASSLEGAGTEAFF; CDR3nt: TGCGCCAGCAGCTTGGAAGGGGCAGGAACTGAAGCTTTCTTT
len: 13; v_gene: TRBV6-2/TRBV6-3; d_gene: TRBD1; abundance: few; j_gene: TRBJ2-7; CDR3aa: CASSFDRANEQYF; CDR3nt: TGTGCCAGCAGTTTCGACAGGGCCAACGAGCAGTACTTC
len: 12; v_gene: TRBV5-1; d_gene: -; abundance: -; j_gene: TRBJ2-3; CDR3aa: CASHAGTDTQYF; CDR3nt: TGCGCCAGCCACGCGGGAACAGATACGCAGTATTTT
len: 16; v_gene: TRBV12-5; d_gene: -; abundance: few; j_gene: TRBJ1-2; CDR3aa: CASGLITGGVDYGYTF; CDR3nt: TGTGCTAGTGGTTTGATAACGGGAGGGGTCGACTATGGCTACACCTTC
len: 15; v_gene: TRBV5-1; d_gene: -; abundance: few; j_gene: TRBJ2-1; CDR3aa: CASSSRDVAYNEQFF; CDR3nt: TGCGCCAGCAGCTCCCGGGACGTGGCCTACAATGAGCAGTTCTTC
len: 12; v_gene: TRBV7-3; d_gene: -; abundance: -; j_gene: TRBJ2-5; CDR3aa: CASGNSGETQYF; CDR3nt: TGTGCCAGCGGGAACTCAGGGGAGACCCAGTACTTC
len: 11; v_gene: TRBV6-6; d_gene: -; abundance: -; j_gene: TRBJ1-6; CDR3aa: CASSYPSALHF; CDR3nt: TGTGCCAGCAGTTACCCATCGGCCCTCCACTTT
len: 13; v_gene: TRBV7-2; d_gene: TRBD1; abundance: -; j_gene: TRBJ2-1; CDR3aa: CASSPTTGPEQFF; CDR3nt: TGTGCCAGCAGCCCTACGACAGGGCCTGAGCAGTTCTTC
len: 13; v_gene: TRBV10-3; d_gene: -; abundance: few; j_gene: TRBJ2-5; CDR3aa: CAISVPGQETQYF; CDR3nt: TGTGCCATCAGTGTACCCGGGCAAGAGACCCAGTACTTC
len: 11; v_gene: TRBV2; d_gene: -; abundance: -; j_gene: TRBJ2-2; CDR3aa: CASSDPGELFF; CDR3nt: TGTGCCAGCAGTGACCCCGGGGAGCTGTTTTTT
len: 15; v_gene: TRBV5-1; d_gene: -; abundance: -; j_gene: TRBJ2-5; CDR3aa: CASSLAKAVVETQYF; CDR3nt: TGCGCCAGCAGCTTGGCCAAGGCGGTGGTGGAGACCCAGTACTTC
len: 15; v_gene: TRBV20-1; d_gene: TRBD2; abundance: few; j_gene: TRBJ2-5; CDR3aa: CSARQVAGMWETQYF; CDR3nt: TGCAGTGCTAGGCAGGTAGCGGGGATGTGGGAGACCCAGTACTTC
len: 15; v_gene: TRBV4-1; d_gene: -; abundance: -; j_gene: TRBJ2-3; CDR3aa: CASSQEVTGPDTQYF; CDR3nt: TGCGCCAGCAGCCAAGAGGTAACAGGGCCAGATACGCAGTATTTT
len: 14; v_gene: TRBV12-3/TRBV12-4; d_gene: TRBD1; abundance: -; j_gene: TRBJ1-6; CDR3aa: CASSGQGGHSPLHF; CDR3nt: TGTGCCAGCAGCGGACAGGGAGGTCATTCACCCCTCCACTTT
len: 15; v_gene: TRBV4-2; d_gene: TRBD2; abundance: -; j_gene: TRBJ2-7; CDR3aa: CASSQTSGGVYEQYF; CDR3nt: TGTGCCAGCAGCCAGACTAGCGGGGGTGTATACGAGCAGTACTTC
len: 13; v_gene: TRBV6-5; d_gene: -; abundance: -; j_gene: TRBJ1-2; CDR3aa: CASRRDPQDGYTF; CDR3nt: TGTGCCAGCAGGAGGGACCCACAGGATGGCTACACCTTC
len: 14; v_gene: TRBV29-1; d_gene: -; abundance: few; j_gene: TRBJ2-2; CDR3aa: CSVDVQGNTGELFF; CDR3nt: TGCAGCGTTGATGTACAGGGCAACACCGGGGAGCTGTTTTTT
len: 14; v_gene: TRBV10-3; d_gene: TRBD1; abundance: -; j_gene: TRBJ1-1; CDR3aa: CAIRDRQGTAEAFF; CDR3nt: TGTGCCATCAGGGACAGGCAGGGGACAGCTGAAGCTTTCTTT
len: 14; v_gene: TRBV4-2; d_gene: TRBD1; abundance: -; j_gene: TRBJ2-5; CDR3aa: CASSHRGIQETQYF; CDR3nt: TGTGCCAGCAGCCACAGGGGGATTCAAGAGACCCAGTACTTC